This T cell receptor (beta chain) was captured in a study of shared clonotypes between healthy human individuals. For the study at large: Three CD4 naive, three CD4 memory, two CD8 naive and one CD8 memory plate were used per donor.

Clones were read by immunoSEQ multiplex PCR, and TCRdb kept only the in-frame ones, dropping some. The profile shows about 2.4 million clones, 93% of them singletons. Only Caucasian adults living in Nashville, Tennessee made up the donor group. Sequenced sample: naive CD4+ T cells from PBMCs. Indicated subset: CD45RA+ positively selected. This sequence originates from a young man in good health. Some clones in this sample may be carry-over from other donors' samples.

CDR3: CASSKTGARDYEQYF. As DNA, the CDR3 is TGCGCCAGCAGCAAAACTGGGGCTAGGGACTACGAGCAGTACTTC. The chain has TRBV5-1 and TRBJ2-7; perhaps TRBD1 as D (5 bases). CDR1 is SGHRS, CDR2 YFSETQ, per germline. V shed 4 bases and J shed 3 bases, with 17 bases lying between them. This CDR3 is 15 amino acids long. Full variable domain (rest looked up from reference TRBV5-1 and TRBJ2-7): KAGVTQTPRYLIKTRGQQVTLSCSPISGHRSVSWYQQTPGQGLQFLFEYFSETQRNKGNFPGRFSGRQFSNSRSEMNVSTLELGDSALYLCASSKTGARDYEQYFGPGTRLTVT.